One and the same sample provided the 20 T cell receptor beta chains below, sequenced in a study of T cells in Graves' hyperthyroidism and ophthalmopathy. RNA transcripts gave rise to amplified TCR beta CDR3 regions. The study used the HTBI primer set for a first-round RT-PCR of the TCR CDR3. TCRdb reprocessed the multiplex PCR reads with MiXCR, giving one entry per CDR3 protein. The sample holds 650,000 to 700,000 distinct CDR3 sequences, approximately 15% seen once. The specimen was blood. Receptors were obtained from a man aged 45 to 65 with Graves' hyperthyroidism.

This clonotype was seen a handful of times. CDR3 in amino acids: CASSEHEAPDGYTF. For the CDR3, the DNA is TGCGCCAGCAGTGAGCATGAAGCTCCCGATGGCTACACCTTC. The V call is TRBV10-1, the J call TRBJ1-2; the D is unclear. Germline CDR1 reads WNHNN; CDR2 reads SYGVQD (reference sequence). Between the trimmed V and J ends, which lost 2 bases and 6 bases, there was a span of 13 bases. The CDR3 length is 14 residues.

V is TRBV4-1 and J is TRBJ1-5, with D unresolved. Germline CDR1 reads MGHRA; CDR2 reads YSYEKL. Trimming removed 3 bases at V and 1 base at J, with 16 bases between. The CDR3 has 17 amino acids. This CDR3 reads CASSHPPGRRSNQPQHF. CDR3 in DNA: TGCGCCAGCAGCCATCCCCCCGGGAGAAGAAGCAATCAGCCCCAGCATTTT.

This clonotype was seen many times. This sequence joins TRBV7-2 and TRBJ1-5; 7 bases are shared with TRBD1. CDR1 and CDR2 from the germline V gene are SGHTA and FQGNSA. The CDR3 is 15 amino acids. J gave up 6 bases and V 7 bases, and 12 bases lay outside the gene matches. The CDR3 here is CASTSGGQVFQPQHF. The CDR3 DNA follows: TGTGCCAGCACCTCTGGCGGACAGGTCTTTCAGCCCCAGCATTTT.

This clonotype appeared a few times. J is TRBJ1-2 and V is TRBV28, with 7 bases lining up with TRBD1. Per the germline V gene, CDR1 is MDHEN and CDR2 is SYDVKM. CDR3 size: 12 residues. The V segment lost 7 bases and the J segment 7 bases; nucleotides outside the gene matches: 6. CDR3 bases: TGTGCCAGCACTGAACAGGGGACTGGCTACACCTTC. As protein: CASTEQGTGYTF.

The V call is TRBV5-1, the J call TRBJ2-7; 11 nucleotides align to TRBD2. V shed 3 bases and J 2 bases; nucleotides not matched to a gene: 4. The CDR3 contains 15 residues. Germline V gene lookup returns CDR1 SGHRS and CDR2 YFSETQ. CDR3 nucleotides: TGCGCCAGCAGCTCGGGACTAGCGGACGCCTACGAGCAGTACTTC. It specifies CASSSGLADAYEQYF.

This clonotype was detected ten times or more. The CDR3: CASSEDRGLGFEHF. The CDR3 nucleotides are TGTGCCAGCAGTGAAGACAGGGGGCTGGGGTTCGAGCATTTT. The V call is TRBV2, the J call TRBJ1-5; 9 nucleotides match TRBD1. Germline lookup yields CDR1 SNHLY and CDR2 FYNNEI. V shed 1 base, J shed 14 bases, and the junction held 9 bases outside the gene matches. This CDR3 region has 14 residues.

This clonotype has at least ten counts. This chain connects TRBV11-2 to TRBJ2-2, with D possibly matching TRBD1 (5 bases). Germline lookup yields CDR1 SGHAT and CDR2 FQNNGV. CDR3 length: 15 residues. Trimming took 7 bases from V and 4 from J, leaving 16 bases between them. CDR3 nucleotide sequence: TGTGCCAGCACCCAAATAGGGGCCACCACCGGGGAGCTGTTTTTT. Encoded protein: CASTQIGATTGELFF.

This clonotype has ten or more counts. The chain joins TRBV7-9 to TRBJ2-2; possible D gene TRBD2, 6 bases. Per germline, CDR1 SEHNR and CDR2 FQNEAQ (reference sequence). Trimming removed 8 bases from V and 2 bases from J, with 15 bases in between. The CDR3 loop spans 15 amino acids. CDR3 nucleotide sequence: TGTGCCAGCGCGGGGCCAAACTCTAACACCGGGGAGCTGTTTTTT. This codes for CASAGPNSNTGELFF.

This clonotype was seen repeatedly, ten times or more. The V gene is TRBV6-1, the J gene TRBJ1-3; possibly TRBD1 for D (6 bases). With 6 bases removed from V and 2 bases from J, the gap between germline ends came to 14 bases. The CDR3 extends over 15 amino acids. Germline V lookup: CDR1 MNHNS, CDR2 SASEGT. CDR3 sequence (DNA): TGTGCCAGCAGGACAGGCTATGGAACTGGAAACACCATATATTTT. Protein product: CASRTGYGTGNTIYF.

This clonotype was detected ten times or more. V usage is TRBV5-1 and J usage is TRBJ1-1; tentatively, D is TRBD1 (6 bases). CDR3 size: 15 residues. V was shortened by 4 bases and J by 0 bases, with 13 bases between the two germline ends. Germline lookup yields CDR1 SGHRS and CDR2 YFSETQ. CDR3 in amino acids: CASSVDRPVNTEAFF. The CDR3, as DNA: TGCGCCAGCAGCGTAGACAGGCCGGTGAACACTGAAGCTTTCTTT.

This rearrangement joins TRBV6-1 to TRBJ1-6, with 7 nucleotides matching TRBD1. Trimming cost V 5 bases and J 9 bases; bases outside gene matches: 10. From germline, CDR1 is MNHNS and CDR2 SASEGT. The CDR3 contains 15 residues. The DNA for the CDR3 is TGTGCCAGCAGTTATTCTGACAGGGTATCTTCACCCCTCCACTTT. Protein: CASSYSDRVSSPLHF.

This clonotype has a count of ten or more. The genes are TRBV6-6 and TRBJ2-5; TRBD1 matches 7 bases. V gave up 2 bases and J gave up 5 bases; unmatched junction bases: 8. Germline CDR1 is MNHNY and CDR2 is SVGAGI (reference sequence). This CDR3 spans 15 amino acids. CDR3 DNA: TGTGCCAGCAGTTACACCGGGACAGCCGGGGAGACCCAGTACTTC. As protein: CASSYTGTAGETQYF.

This chain uses TRBV6-1 with TRBJ2-7, with TRBD1 as a possible D gene (6 bases). The length of the CDR3 is 13 residues. The V end lost 6 bases, the J end lost 4 bases, and 13 bases lay between the germline ends. Per the germline V gene, CDR1 is MNHNS and CDR2 is SASEGT. CDR3 DNA: TGTGCCAGCAGACCCCTCACAGGGTACGAGCAGTACTTC. Translation gives CASRPLTGYEQYF.

This clonotype was seen more than once but under ten times. The gene calls are TRBV28 and TRBJ2-7; 14 nucleotides line up with TRBD2. CDR3 length equals 14 residues. The ends lost 5 bases at V and 7 bases at J; junction bases unmatched: 4. Germline V lookup: CDR1 MDHEN, CDR2 SYDVKM. CDR3 sequence: CASSQTSGRGEQYF. CDR3 coding DNA: TGTGCCAGCAGTCAGACTAGCGGGAGGGGAGAGCAGTACTTC.

This clonotype was observed many times. This chain uses TRBV9 with TRBJ2-5, with 9 nucleotides matching TRBD2. There are 15 residues in the CDR3. In germline, CDR1 is SGDLS, CDR2 YYNGEE. V lost 3 bases and J lost 5; bases outside the gene matches: 8. CDR3 amino acids: CASSGSGRVQETQYF. The DNA of the CDR3 is TGTGCCAGCAGCGGTAGCGGGAGAGTACAGGAGACCCAGTACTTC.

The rearrangement joins TRBV11-1 to TRBJ2-3; D gene ambiguous. Germline CDR1 is SGHAT and CDR2 is FQDESV (reference sequence). V gave up 2 bases and J gave up 11 bases, with 11 bases separating them. The CDR3 contains 12 residues. The CDR3 sequence: CASSLQRNKQYF. The CDR3 nucleotides read TGTGCCAGCAGCTTACAACGAAATAAGCAGTATTTT.

Many counts were recorded for this clonotype. This chain links TRBV20-1 with TRBJ2-5; 14 bases map to TRBD2. The CDR3 covers 14 residues. Germline assignment: CDR1 DFQATT and CDR2 SNEGSKA (reference sequence). Trimming removed 3 bases from V and 10 bases from J; junction bases left unmatched: 7. The CDR3 region has the DNA TGCAGTGCTAGTCCGGGACTAGCGGGAGCTCACCAGTACTTC. It yields the protein CSASPGLAGAHQYF.

This clonotype was seen ten or more times. The rearrangement links TRBV11-2 to TRBJ2-7; possibly TRBD2 for D (5 bases). The CDR3 contains 15 residues. Germline V gene sequence: CDR1 SGHAT, CDR2 FQNNGV. V was shortened by 1 base and J by 2 bases, with 12 bases between the two germline ends. The CDR3 loop is CASSLGGGTAYEQYF. CDR3 nucleotide sequence: TGTGCCAGCAGCTTAGGCGGAGGTACCGCCTACGAGCAGTACTTC.

In this sample, this clonotype turned up a few times. J is TRBJ2-1 and V is TRBV6-8; a possible D gene is TRBD2 (6 bases). Germline CDR1 reads MNHGY; CDR2 reads SAAAGT. The CDR3 length is 13 residues. V lost 8 bases and J lost 8, with 16 bases in between. The CDR3 coding sequence is TGTGCCAGCGGCCAGACTAGTCTGCATGAGCAGTTCTTC. Translated: CASGQTSLHEQFF.

The chain is built from TRBV29-1 and TRBJ1-2; 9 bases line up with TRBD1. The CDR3 is 12 residues long. The germline V gene has CDR1 SQVTM and CDR2 ANQGSEA. Unmatched junction bases numbered 5, after V lost 6 bases and J lost 6 bases. The CDR3 coding sequence is TGCAGCGTCCGGGACAGGGATGATGGCTACACCTTC. It specifies CSVRDRDDGYTF.